The 22 T cell receptor beta chains given below trace back to one sample, sequenced in a study of blood T cell repertoires in COVID-19. TCRdb's table, derived via immunoSEQ multiplex PCR, lists solely in-frame clones and lacks some. Counted here are 250,000 to 300,000 clones, about nine tenths occurring once; the ten biggest clones make up roughly 2.9%. Sample: PBMCs or T cells enriched from blood (not recorded which). These receptors all stem from a woman between 50 and 59 years old who had been exposed to COVID-19.

The CDR3: CASSPRLAGHTGELFF. CDR3 DNA sequence: TGTGCCAGCAGCCCAAGACTAGCGGGACACACCGGGGAGCTGTTTTTT. V and J are TRBV7-9 and TRBJ2-2, with TRBD2 matching over 11 bases. The V gene end was trimmed by 5 bases and the J gene end by 3 bases; junction bases not matched to a gene: 5. This CDR3 is 16 amino acids long. Looked up from germline, CDR1 is SEHNR and CDR2 is FQNEAQ (reference sequence).

The genes are TRBV18 and TRBJ1-4, with TRBD1 matching 9 bases. The CDR3 has 20 residues. The germline gives CDR1 KGHSH, CDR2 LQKENI. V trimming: 4 bases; J trimming: 0 bases; junction bases outside the gene matches: 15. The CDR3 coding sequence is TGTGCCAGCTCACGATTCCGGGACAGGGAGCCCCGAGCAACTAATGAAAAACTGTTTTTT. Its translation is CASSRFRDREPRATNEKLFF.

This chain joins TRBV20-1 and TRBJ1-2, with no clear D. The CDR3 extends over 11 amino acids. V gave up 2 bases and J gave up 8 bases, with 9 bases separating them. Per germline, CDR1 DFQATT and CDR2 SNEGSKA (reference sequence). The CDR3, as DNA: TGCAGTGCTAGACCCCTTGAGGGCTACACCTTC. Translation: CSARPLEGYTF.

This clone was detected a few times. V usage is TRBV19 and J usage is TRBJ1-2, with 9 bases fitting TRBD1. The CDR3 sequence is 14 residues long. The V and J ends lost 3 bases and 4 bases, in that order; junction bases with no gene match: 3. Germline loops: CDR1 LNHDA, CDR2 SQIVND (reference sequence). CDR3 DNA sequence: TGTGCCAGTAGTATGGGGACAGGGTCCTATGGCTACACCTTC. This sequence encodes CASSMGTGSYGYTF.

CDR3: CASSGQGFNQPQHF. CDR3 DNA sequence: TGTGCCAGCAGCGGACAGGGGTTTAATCAGCCCCAGCATTTT. V and J are TRBV14 and TRBJ1-5, with 9 nucleotides matching TRBD1. CDR3 length equals 14 residues. CDR1 and CDR2 (germline): SGHDN, FVKESK. V lost 5 bases, J lost 4 bases, and 3 bases stayed unmatched. Together with reference TRBV14 and TRBJ1-5, the CDR3 gives the full variable domain: EAGVTQFPSHSVIEKGQTVTLRCDPISGHDNLYWYRRVMGKEIKFLLHFVKESKQDESGMPNNRFLAERTGGTYSTLKVQPAELEDSGVYFCASSGQGFNQPQHFGDGTRLSIL.

In this sample, this clone turned up a few times. The rearrangement uses TRBV19 and TRBJ1-6; unclear D gene. CDR1 is LNHDA, CDR2 SQIVND, per germline (reference sequence). The CDR3 consists of 14 residues. Trimming removed 5 bases at V and 9 bases at J, with 14 bases between. The CDR3: CASSASGAGSPLHF. In DNA form, the CDR3 reads TGTGCCAGTAGTGCCTCAGGCGCGGGTTCACCCCTCCACTTT. Variable domain in full (rest from reference TRBV19 and TRBJ1-6): DGGITQSPKYLFRKEGQNVTLSCEQNLNHDAMYWYRQDPGQGLRLIYYSQIVNDFQKGDIAEGYSVSREKKESFPLTVTSAQKNPTAFYLCASSASGAGSPLHFGNGTRLTVT.

The rearrangement links TRBV9 to TRBJ2-2; 9 positions match TRBD1. V lost 2 bases and J lost 4; bases outside the gene matches: 12. There are 18 residues in the CDR3. Germline V gene data show CDR1 as SGDLS and CDR2 as YYNGEE. The CDR3 nucleotides are TGTGCCAGCAGCGTCTCAATCGGGGACAGGGTTTCCACCGGGGAGCTGTTTTTT. This gives the protein CASSVSIGDRVSTGELFF.

The chain has TRBV19 and TRBJ2-1; no clear D. The germline V and J ends were trimmed by 3 bases and 2 bases, with 5 bases remaining between them. The germline gives CDR1 LNHDA, CDR2 SQIVND (reference sequence). The CDR3 contains 13 residues. The CDR3 DNA is TGTGCCAGTAGTATCACAGCCTACAATGAGCAGTTCTTC. Amino acid sequence: CASSITAYNEQFF.

The rearrangement uses TRBV4-2 and TRBJ1-3; D is uncertain. Trimming stripped 1 base from V and 1 base from J, with 8 bases between. Germline V CDR1 and CDR2: LGHNA, YNFKEQ. The CDR3 extends over 15 amino acids. CDR3 sequence: CASSQGRGSGNTIYF. The CDR3 DNA is TGTGCCAGCAGCCAAGGGCGGGGTTCTGGAAACACCATATATTTT.

The genes are TRBV5-6 and TRBJ1-2, with D possibly matching TRBD1 (6 bases). Trimming removed 4 bases at V and 7 bases at J, with 11 bases between. The CDR3 covers 12 residues. CDR1 is SGHDT and CDR2 is YYEEEE in the germline V gene. CDR3 coding DNA: TGTGCCAGCAGCCAACAGGGATCTGGCTACACCTTC. It codes for CASSQQGSGYTF.

The gene calls are TRBV6-5 and TRBJ2-7; TRBD2 might be the D (6 bases). There are 13 residues in the CDR3. Germline CDR1 is MNHEY and CDR2 is SVGAGI. Deletions cut 6 bases from V and 3 bases from J, with 12 bases between. DNA of the CDR3: TGTGCCAGCAGACTAGCCACAGGCTACGAGCAGTACTTC. It yields the protein CASRLATGYEQYF.

This clone was found a few times. The V gene is TRBV11-2, the J gene TRBJ2-1; maybe TRBD1 (5 bases). This CDR3 region has 11 residues. The V end was cut by 5 bases, the J end by 15 bases, with 14 bases between. Germline loops: CDR1 SGHAT, CDR2 FQNNGV. CDR3 in amino acids: CASSREAGPFF. The CDR3, as DNA: TGTGCCAGCAGCCGTGAGGCAGGGCCGTTCTTC. Using reference TRBV11-2 and TRBJ2-1 for the parts outside the CDR3, the full variable domain is EAGVAQSPRYKIIEKRQSVAFWCNPISGHATLYWYQQILGQGPKLLIQFQNNGVVDDSQLPKDRFSAERLKGVDSTLKIQPAKLEDSAVYLCASSREAGPFFGPGTRLTVL.

CDR3: CASSHGTAGGEKLFF. In DNA, the CDR3 is TGTGCCAGCAGCCACGGGACAGCGGGGGGGGAAAAACTGTTTTTT. The rearrangement joins TRBV3-1 (or the pseudogene TRBV3-2) to TRBJ1-4; 7 bases fit TRBD1. CDR3 length: 15 residues. J lost 8 bases, V lost 3 bases, and 9 bases had no gene match. Germline values: CDR1 LGHDT, CDR2 YNNKEL (reference sequence).

In its sample, this clone was seen once. The chain couples TRBV5-8 to TRBJ1-5; TRBD1 matches at 7 bases. The CDR3 runs 16 residues. Germline CDR1 and CDR2: SGHTS and YDEGEE. V lost 4 bases and J lost 1; bases outside the gene matches: 8. CDR3 loop: CASSPRQGESNQPQHF. The DNA of the CDR3 is TGTGCCAGCAGCCCCCGACAGGGAGAGAGCAATCAGCCCCAGCATTTT.

The chain carries TRBV6-2 or TRBV6-3 and TRBJ1-2, with D possibly TRBD1 on 6 matching bases. V lost 2 bases to trimming and J lost 8 bases, with 12 bases between them. The CDR3 has 13 amino acids. The V gene's germline CDR1 is MNHEY and CDR2 SVGEGT. In nucleotides, the CDR3 is TGTGCCAGCAGTTACGGACAGACGGACGGCTACACCTTC. Amino acids: CASSYGQTDGYTF.

In this sample, this clone turned up once. The rearrangement uses TRBV3-1 (or the pseudogene TRBV3-2) and TRBJ2-1, with D perhaps matching TRBD1 (6 bases). The CDR3 sequence is 12 residues long. V lost 8 bases and J 9 bases, leaving 14 bases between the germline ends. In germline, CDR1 is LGHDT, CDR2 YNNKEL (reference sequence). The CDR3 loop reads CASGRTGSEQFF. CDR3 sequence (DNA): TGTGCCAGCGGGCGAACAGGGAGTGAGCAGTTCTTC.

The J gene is TRBJ2-7, the V gene TRBV6-2 or TRBV6-3; D might be TRBD1 (5 bases). Between the trimmed V and J ends, which lost 5 bases and 2 bases, there was a span of 22 bases. This CDR3 contains 17 residues. CDR1 and CDR2 (germline): MNHEY, SVGEGT. The CDR3 reads CASSATVAGRIAYEQYF. In nucleotides, the CDR3 is TGTGCCAGCAGTGCGACCGTCGCAGGGCGCATCGCCTACGAGCAGTACTTC.

J is TRBJ1-3 and V is TRBV5-6; D is ambiguous. Deletions cut 2 bases from V and 3 bases from J, with 9 bases between. There are 14 residues in the CDR3. The germline V gene has CDR1 SGHDT and CDR2 YYEEEE. The CDR3 region has the DNA TGTGCCAGCAGCTTCTCTAGGAGTGGAAACACCATATATTTT. Amino acid sequence: CASSFSRSGNTIYF.

This clone has just a few counts. The J gene is TRBJ1-5, the V gene TRBV28, with D perhaps matching TRBD1 (5 bases). CDR3 size: 15 residues. The V gene lost 5 bases and the J gene lost 4 bases, with 15 bases spanning the gap. CDR1 is MDHEN, CDR2 SYDVKM, per germline. Here the CDR3 reads CASSLPDSQNQPQHF. DNA of the CDR3: TGTGCCAGCAGTCTACCAGACAGCCAAAATCAGCCCCAGCATTTT. The variable domain in full, completed from reference TRBV28 and TRBJ1-5, reads DVKVTQSSRYLVKRTGEKVFLECVQDMDHENMFWYRQDPGLGLRLIYFSYDVKMKEKGDIPEGYSVSREKKERFSLILESASTNQTSMYLCASSLPDSQNQPQHFGDGTRLSIL.

The chain links TRBV5-5 to TRBJ2-7, with D possibly being TRBD1 (5 bases). The V gene's germline CDR1 is SGHKS and CDR2 YYEKEE (reference sequence). The CDR3 is made up of 14 amino acids. The V and J ends lost 1 base and 3 bases respectively, with 11 bases between them. The CDR3 DNA is TGTGCCAGCAGCTTGTTGGCAGGGAACTACGAGCAGTACTTC. Amino acid sequence: CASSLLAGNYEQYF.

This clone appeared a single time. The chain carries TRBV10-3 and TRBJ1-4; TRBD1 matches 9 bases. Per germline, CDR1 ENHRY and CDR2 SYGVKD. V trimming: 6 bases; J trimming: 5 bases; junction bases outside the gene matches: 1. The CDR3 is 13 amino acids. The CDR3 region has the DNA TGTGCCATCAGGGGGACAGGGAATGAAAAACTGTTTTTT. It specifies CAIRGTGNEKLFF.

The rearrangement joins TRBV11-3 to TRBJ2-3, with a weak D call TRBD2 (5 bases). This CDR3 contains 13 residues. V lost 5 bases and J lost 4, with 10 bases in between. The germline CDR1 and CDR2 sequences are SGHNT and YENEEA. As DNA, the CDR3 is TGTGCCAGCAGCGTCCTCGGGGCAGATACGCAGTATTTT. Protein product: CASSVLGADTQYF. The full variable domain, rest sourced from reference TRBV11-3 and TRBJ2-3, is EAGVVQSPRYKIIEKKQPVAFWCNPISGHNTLYWYLQNLGQGPELLIRYENEEAVDDSQLPKDRFSAERLKGVDSTLKIQPAELGDSAVYLCASSVLGADTQYFGPGTRLTVL.